This T cell receptor (beta chain) was sequenced for a study of blood T cells in healthy people across ages. Germline-derived CDR1 and CDR2 are SNHLY and FYNNEI. The CDR3 spans 14 residues. V dropped 7 bases and J dropped 0 bases, with 10 bases sitting between them. Healthy Caucasians from Russia aged roughly 6 to 95 served as donors. Peripheral blood samples of around 9.3 milliliters were drawn from each donor. PCR was performed a second time for about 7 to 11 cycles using a sample-barcoded 5' primer and a J-beta primer mix. With 12 random nucleotides, a template-switch adaptor tagged each individual cDNA molecule. From the 5' RACE reads, TCRdb called clonotypes with MiXCR, one entry per CDR3 protein. Here the sample spans 1.5 million to 2 million distinct CDR3 sequences, roughly 27% being singletons.

Sequenced input: blood. The sequence came from a woman younger than 45 in good health. J is TRBJ1-5 and V is TRBV2; tentative D call: TRBD1 (6 bases). CDR3 bases: TGTGCCAGCACCGACAGGTATAGCAATCAGCCCCAGCATTTT. The encoded protein is CASTDRYSNQPQHF.